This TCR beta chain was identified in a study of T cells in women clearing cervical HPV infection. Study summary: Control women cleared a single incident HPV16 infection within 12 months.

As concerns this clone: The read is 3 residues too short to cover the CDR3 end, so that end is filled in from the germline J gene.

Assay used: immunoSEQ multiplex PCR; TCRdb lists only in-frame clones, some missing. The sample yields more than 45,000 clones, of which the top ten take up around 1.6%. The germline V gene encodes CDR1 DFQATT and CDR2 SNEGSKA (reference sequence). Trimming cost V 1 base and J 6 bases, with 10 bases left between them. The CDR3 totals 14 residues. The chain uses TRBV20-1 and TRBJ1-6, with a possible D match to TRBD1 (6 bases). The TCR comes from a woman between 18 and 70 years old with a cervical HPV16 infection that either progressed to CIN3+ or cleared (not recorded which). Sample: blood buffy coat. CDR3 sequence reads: CSARADRPNSPLHF. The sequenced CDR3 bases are TGCAGTGCTAGAGCGGACAGACCTAATTCACCC.